This T cell receptor (beta chain) was observed in a study of cytomegalovirus exposure and HLA in healthy donors. Study findings and constraints: Only CMV serostatus was available as immune exposure information.

Concerning this clone itself: Its antigen is unidentified.

The PCR used 60 Vbeta and 13 Jbeta primers. The table came from immunoSEQ multiplex PCR; TCRdb's copy has only in-frame clones and leaves some out. The sample includes 120,000 to 150,000 clones, around 77% of them seen just once. This CDR3 comprises 15 residues. The ends lost 6 bases at V and 6 bases at J; junction bases unmatched: 12. Germline V CDR1 and CDR2: MDHEN, SYDVKM. Sequenced material: PBMCs. The clonotype originates from a man aged 30 to 45 in good health and CMV-seronegative. This chain joins TRBV28 and TRBJ2-7, with 9 bases lining up with TRBD1. Written as DNA, the CDR3 is TGTGCCAGCAGCCCTTGGGGGACAGGGAACTTCGAGCAGTACTTC. Protein product: CASSPWGTGNFEQYF.